The sequence of this T cell receptor (beta chain) was determined in a study of blood T cells in healthy people across ages. Then a second PCR, running roughly 7 to 11 cycles, was carried out with a sample-barcoded 5' primer and a J-beta primer mix. TCRdb reprocessed the 5' RACE reads via MiXCR and lists one record per CDR3 protein. The table includes about 570,000 distinct CDR3 sequences, 25% to 30% detected once. This CDR3 has 15 amino acids. Deletions cut 2 bases from V and 0 bases from J, with 9 bases between. Every sample gave at least 5 micrograms of total RNA when it was extracted. This TCR was recovered from a woman in her 70s in good health. Material for sequencing was blood. This chain uses TRBV12-3 or TRBV12-4 with TRBJ2-3; unclear D gene. The CDR3 spells CASSLWRSSTDTQYF. The CDR3 DNA follows: TGTGCCAGCAGTTTATGGCGGTCTAGCACAGATACGCAGTATTTT.